This TCR beta chain is drawn from a study of blood T cell repertoires in COVID-19. This clone turned up a few times. Original analysis: Reference gene primer amplification gave nucleated cell count estimates. TCRdb's table, derived via immunoSEQ multiplex PCR, lists solely in-frame clones and lacks some. V and J calls and clone size are as listed in that table; D and trimming were resolved from the DNA. The sample lists about 46,000 clones; roughly 85% were seen once. This sequence originates from a human donor in a cohort sampled during active COVID-19. The donor label of this sample is uncertain. Material for sequencing was peripheral blood.

The CDR3 nucleotides read TGCGCCAGCAGCTTCACGACAGGGAGCTATCAGCCCCAGCATTTT. It codes for CASSFTTGSYQPQHF. V gene TRBV5-1 combines with J gene TRBJ1-5; 7 bases match TRBD1. Per germline, CDR1 SGHRS and CDR2 YFSETQ. The ends lost 2 bases at V and 5 bases at J; junction bases unmatched: 7. This CDR3 comprises 15 residues.